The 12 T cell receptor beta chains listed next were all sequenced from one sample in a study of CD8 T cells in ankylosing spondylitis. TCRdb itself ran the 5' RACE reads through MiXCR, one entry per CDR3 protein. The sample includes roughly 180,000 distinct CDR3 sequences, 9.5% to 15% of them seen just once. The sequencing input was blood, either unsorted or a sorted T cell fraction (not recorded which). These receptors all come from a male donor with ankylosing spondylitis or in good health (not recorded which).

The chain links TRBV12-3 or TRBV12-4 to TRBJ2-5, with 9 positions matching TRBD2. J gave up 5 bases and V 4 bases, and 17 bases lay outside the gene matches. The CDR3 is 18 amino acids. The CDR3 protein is CASSSWASGTLVEETQYF. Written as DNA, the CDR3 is TGTGCCAGCAGTTCGTGGGCTAGCGGGACCCTCGTGGAGGAGACCCAGTACTTC.

CDR3 in amino acids: CASSTWTSSGDTQYF. CDR3 in DNA: TGTGCCAGCAGCACCTGGACTAGCTCGGGGGATACGCAGTATTTT. The chain combines TRBV7-2 with TRBJ2-3; 8 bases map to TRBD2. The CDR3 contains 15 residues. V shed 5 bases, J shed 6 bases, and the junction held 10 bases outside the gene matches. Germline V gives CDR1 SGHTA, CDR2 FQGNSA.

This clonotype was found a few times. Written as DNA, the CDR3 is TGCAGTGCTAGAGACGGGAGCCCCCAAGAGACCCAGTACTTC. Protein product: CSARDGSPQETQYF. The genes are TRBV20-1 and TRBJ2-5, with D maybe TRBD2 (6 bases). Trimming cost V 0 bases and J 1 base, with 9 bases left between them. Germline CDR1 is DFQATT and CDR2 is SNEGSKA (reference sequence). The CDR3 is 14 amino acids.

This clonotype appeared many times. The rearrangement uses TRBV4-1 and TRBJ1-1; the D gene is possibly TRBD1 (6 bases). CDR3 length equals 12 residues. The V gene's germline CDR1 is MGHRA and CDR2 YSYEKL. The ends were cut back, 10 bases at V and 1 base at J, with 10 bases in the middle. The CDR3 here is CATRGGNTEAFF. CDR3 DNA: TGCGCCACCAGGGGTGGGAACACTGAAGCTTTCTTT.

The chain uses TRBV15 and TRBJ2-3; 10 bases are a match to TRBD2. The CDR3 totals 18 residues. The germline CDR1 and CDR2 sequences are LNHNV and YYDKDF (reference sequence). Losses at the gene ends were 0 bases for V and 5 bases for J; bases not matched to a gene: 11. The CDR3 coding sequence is TGTGCCACCAGCAGAGATCCCTGGACTAGCGGAGACCGAGATACGCAGTATTTT. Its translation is CATSRDPWTSGDRDTQYF.

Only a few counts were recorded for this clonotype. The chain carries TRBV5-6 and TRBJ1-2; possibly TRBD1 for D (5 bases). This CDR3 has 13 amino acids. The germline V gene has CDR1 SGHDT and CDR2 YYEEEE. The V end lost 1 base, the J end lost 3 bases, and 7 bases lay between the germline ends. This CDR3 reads CASSLRGDYGYTF. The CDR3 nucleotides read TGTGCCAGCAGCTTGCGGGGGGACTATGGCTACACCTTC.

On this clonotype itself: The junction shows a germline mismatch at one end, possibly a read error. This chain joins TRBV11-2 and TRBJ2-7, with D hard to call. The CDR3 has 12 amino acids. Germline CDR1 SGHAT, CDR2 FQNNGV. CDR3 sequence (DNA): TGTGCCAGCAGCTCCGACTGGTACGAGCAGTGCTTC. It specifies CASSSDWYEQCF.

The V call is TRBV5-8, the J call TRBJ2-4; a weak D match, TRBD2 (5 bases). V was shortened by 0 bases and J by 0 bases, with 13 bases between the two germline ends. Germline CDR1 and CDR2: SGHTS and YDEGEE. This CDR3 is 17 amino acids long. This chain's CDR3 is CASSLEEVVIAKNIQYF. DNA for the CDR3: TGTGCCAGCAGCTTGGAGGAGGTGGTTATAGCCAAAAACATTCAGTACTTC.

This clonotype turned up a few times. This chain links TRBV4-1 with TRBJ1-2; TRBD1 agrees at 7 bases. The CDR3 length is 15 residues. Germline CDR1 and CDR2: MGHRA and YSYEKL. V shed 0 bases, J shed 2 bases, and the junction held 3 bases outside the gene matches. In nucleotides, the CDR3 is TGCGCCAGCAGCCAAGATTCACAGGGGAACTATGGCTACACCTTC. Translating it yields CASSQDSQGNYGYTF.

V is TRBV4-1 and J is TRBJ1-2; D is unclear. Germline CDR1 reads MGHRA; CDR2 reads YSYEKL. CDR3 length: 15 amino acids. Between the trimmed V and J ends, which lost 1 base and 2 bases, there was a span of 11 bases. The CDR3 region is CASSQGLGDNYGYTF. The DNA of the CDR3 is TGCGCCAGCAGCCAAGGGCTGGGAGACAACTATGGCTACACCTTC.

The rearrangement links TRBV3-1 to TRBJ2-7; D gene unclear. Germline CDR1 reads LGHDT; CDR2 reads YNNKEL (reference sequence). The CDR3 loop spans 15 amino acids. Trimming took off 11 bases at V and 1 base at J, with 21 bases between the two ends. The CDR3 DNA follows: TGTGCCTGCTCCCAAGACCGGATCGGATCCTACGAGCAGTACTTC. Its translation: CACSQDRIGSYEQYF.

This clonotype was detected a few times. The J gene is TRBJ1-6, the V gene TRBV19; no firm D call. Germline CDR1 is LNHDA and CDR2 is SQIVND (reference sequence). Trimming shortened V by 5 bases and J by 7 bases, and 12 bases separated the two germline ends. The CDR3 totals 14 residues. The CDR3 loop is CASSQGSANSPLHF. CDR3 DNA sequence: TGTGCCAGTAGTCAAGGGTCGGCGAATTCACCCCTCCACTTT.